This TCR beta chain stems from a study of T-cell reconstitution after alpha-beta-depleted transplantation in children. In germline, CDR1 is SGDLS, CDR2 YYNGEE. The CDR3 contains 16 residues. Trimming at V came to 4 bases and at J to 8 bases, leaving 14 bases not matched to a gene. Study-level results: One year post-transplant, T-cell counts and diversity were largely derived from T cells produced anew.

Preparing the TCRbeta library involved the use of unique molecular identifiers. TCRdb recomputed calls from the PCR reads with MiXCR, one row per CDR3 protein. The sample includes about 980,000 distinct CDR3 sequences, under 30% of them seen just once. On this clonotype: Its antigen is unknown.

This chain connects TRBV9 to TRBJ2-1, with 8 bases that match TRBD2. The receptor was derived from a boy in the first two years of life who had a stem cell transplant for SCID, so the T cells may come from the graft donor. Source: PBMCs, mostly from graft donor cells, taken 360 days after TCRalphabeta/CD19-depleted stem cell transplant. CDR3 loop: CASSPLGLAPSHEQFF. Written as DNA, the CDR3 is TGTGCCAGCAGCCCCCTAGGACTAGCACCGAGCCATGAGCAGTTCTTC.